The rows below give T cell receptor beta chains drawn from one sample of a study of blood T cell repertoires in COVID-19. Sequencing was performed with immunoSEQ multiplex PCR; in TCRdb, only in-frame clones are kept and a portion is missing. The data show about 53,000 clones, about 88% seen once. Sequenced material: peripheral blood. The source of these receptors is a man aged 55 to 70 with active COVID-19. CDR3s include the opening cysteine and the closing phenylalanine or tryptophan. The order of the fields is D gene, clone size, J gene, V gene, CDR3 DNA, CDR3 protein. A D gene is named only where the DNA matches it firmly. A clone size is listed for some rows: how often the clone was seen (once, few, many), or a class if it is expanded.

>NA|NA|TRBJ2-2|TRBV3-1/TRBV3-2
TGTGCCAGCAGCCAAGCCCCCCTCGAGGCCGGGGAGCTGTTTTTT
CASSQAPLEAGELFF
>NA|once|TRBJ2-5|TRBV5-1
TGCGCCAGCAGCTTGAGCGGGCCACACCAAGAGACCCAGTACTTC
CASSLSGPHQETQYF
>NA|NA|TRBJ2-1|TRBV6-5
TGTGCCAGCAGCCCCGGGTGGAGCTCCTACAATGAGCAGTTCTTC
CASSPGWSSYNEQFF
>TRBD1|NA|TRBJ2-3|TRBV18
TGTGCCAGCTCCCCGGTCGGGACAGGGGGCTCGGATACGCAGTATTTT
CASSPVGTGGSDTQYF
>TRBD1|NA|TRBJ2-7|TRBV19
TGTGCCAGTAGTAGGGGACAGGGAGGGACCTACGAGCAGTACTTC
CASSRGQGGTYEQYF
>NA|NA|TRBJ2-3|TRBV6-6
TGTGCCAGCAGTTACTCGCCGACTAGCACAGATACGCAGTATTTT
CASSYSPTSTDTQYF
>TRBD1|NA|TRBJ1-3|TRBV7-3
TGTGCCAGCAGCCCGGACAGGGCGTTATCTGGAAACACCATATATTTT
CASSPDRALSGNTIYF
>NA|NA|TRBJ2-7|TRBV4-1
TGCGCCAGCAGCCAAGATATGGGCGCGTTCTCCTACGAGCAGTACTTC
CASSQDMGAFSYEQYF
>NA|NA|TRBJ1-5|TRBV6-5
TGTGCCAGCAGTTTAAGGACAGCTAGTGATCAGCCCCAGCATTTT
CASSLRTASDQPQHF
>NA|NA|TRBJ2-5|TRBV6-5
TGTGCCAGCAGTTCCCTACAACCGGGGCAAGAGACCCAGTACTTC
CASSSLQPGQETQYF
>NA|once|TRBJ1-6|TRBV6-5
TGTGCCAGCAGAGGGGAACAGGGTGGGCCCCTCCACTTT
CASRGEQGGPLHF
>NA|NA|TRBJ1-3|TRBV3-1/TRBV3-2
TGTGCCAGCAGCCACAGGGCTGGAAACACCATATATTTT
CASSHRAGNTIYF
>TRBD1|NA|TRBJ1-2|TRBV27
TGTGCCAGCAGTTCTCGAATGGGACAGGGGGAGTATGGCTACACCTTC
CASSSRMGQGEYGYTF
>TRBD1|NA|TRBJ1-1|TRBV23-1
TGCGCCAGCCGCGCAGGGGGTAGCACTGAAGCTTTCTTT
CASRAGGSTEAFF
>TRBD2|NA|TRBJ2-1|TRBV4-2
TGTGCCAGCAGCCAAGATTCTAGCGGGAAATACAATGAGCAGTTCTTC
CASSQDSSGKYNEQFF
>NA|NA|TRBJ2-3|TRBV9
TGTGCCAGCAGCGGTCCAGGGGCAGATACGCAGTATTTT
CASSGPGADTQYF
>NA|NA|TRBJ2-4|TRBV6-5
TGTGCCAGCAGTCCGGGCAAAAACATTCAGTACTTC
CASSPGKNIQYF
>TRBD2|NA|TRBJ2-1|TRBV5-1
TGCGCCAGCAGCTTGGGCTTAGCGGGAGGGGATGAGCAGTTCTTC
CASSLGLAGGDEQFF
>TRBD2|NA|TRBJ2-2|TRBV19
TGTGCCAGTAGTAGAGGAGCGGGGGGGCTCCCCGGGGAGCTGTTTTTT
CASSRGAGGLPGELFF
>NA|NA|TRBJ2-1|TRBV7-2
TGTGCCAGCAGCACAGGACACCATTCCTACAATGAGCAGTTCTTC
CASSTGHHSYNEQFF
>TRBD1|NA|TRBJ2-1|TRBV7-2
TGTGCCAGCAGCGTGGACAGGCAGGATGAGCAGTTCTTC
CASSVDRQDEQFF
>TRBD1|NA|TRBJ2-5|TRBV24-1
TGTGCCACCAGTGATGATCGGGACAGGGGCCAAGAGACCCAGTACTTC
CATSDDRDRGQETQYF
>TRBD1|NA|TRBJ1-5|TRBV10-3
TGTGCCATCAGTAGGGACAGGGCCAATCAGCCCCAGCATTTT
CAISRDRANQPQHF
>TRBD2|NA|TRBJ2-1|TRBV24-1
TGTGCCACCAGTGAGAGCGGGAGGGGGCGGACCTACAATGAGCAGTTCTTC
CATSESGRGRTYNEQFF
>NA|NA|TRBJ2-1|TRBV21-1
TGTGCCAGCAGCAAATTACGAACTAGCGGGAGCAATGAGCAGTTCTTC
CASSKLRTSGSNEQFF
>NA|NA|TRBJ1-3|TRBV19
TGTGCCAGTAATCAGGGCGCCTCTGGAAACACCATATATTTT
CASNQGASGNTIYF
>TRBD2|once|TRBJ2-7|TRBV7-2
TGTGCCAGCAGCTTAGCGGGACTAGAGCGGGAGGGCCCGGAGCAGTACTTC
CASSLAGLEREGPEQYF
>NA|NA|TRBJ2-3|TRBV19
TGTGCCAGTAGTGAAGCGGGCGGCCGCACAGATACGCAGTATTTT
CASSEAGGRTDTQYF
>TRBD1|NA|TRBJ1-5|TRBV7-2
TGTGCCAGCAGCTCAGGACAGGCCCAGCCCCAGCATTTT
CASSSGQAQPQHF
>TRBD1|NA|TRBJ2-5|TRBV7-2
TGTGCCAGCAGCCTCATGGGACAGGCGCAAGAGACCCAGTACTTC
CASSLMGQAQETQYF
>TRBD1|NA|TRBJ1-2|TRBV30
TGTGCCTGGAGTGTTCCCCGGGACAGTGTGTCCTATGGCTACACCTTC
CAWSVPRDSVSYGYTF
>TRBD1|NA|TRBJ2-7|TRBV7-8
TGTGCCAGCAGCTTAGTCTCTTGGACAGGGACGGGGCTAGCGGAGCAGTACTTC
CASSLVSWTGTGLAEQYF
>NA|NA|TRBJ1-3|TRBV10-3
TGTGCCATCAGTGGTCCCAGTGCCCAGACAGCGCTAGGAAACACCATATATTTT
CAISGPSAQTALGNTIYF
>NA|NA|TRBJ2-6|TRBV3-1/TRBV3-2
TGTGCCAGCAGCCAAGATCGGTTTGCTGGGGCCAACGTCCTGACTTTC
CASSQDRFAGANVLTF